The T cell receptor beta chain described here comes from a study of T cell repertoires in ileal Crohn's disease. Background on the study: Postoperative therapy was given to about half: some eleven thiopurines, around 18 anti-TNF agents.

Points from the study as a whole: Sorted CD8 T cells held more high-frequency clones than CD4. Compared with non-smokers, active smokers at surgery showed more clonal expansions.

Lamina propria lymphocytes from surgical specimens were isolated on a density gradient before sorting. Patients were adults with ileal or ileocolonic Crohn's disease needing resection. Libraries were prepared by immunoSEQ multiplex PCR; TCRdb keeps only in-frame clonotypes and omits some of them. The sample records 2,000 or so clones, 65% to 75% being singletons. On this clone: Antigen specificity is unknown.

The sample comprised CD8+ T cells from ileum. This receptor was identified in an adult with Crohn's disease. Some clones in this sample may be carry-over from other donors' samples.

The chain's CDR3 is CATSRISGVGTEAFF. The CDR3, as DNA: TGTGCCACCAGCAGAATCTCCGGGGTAGGAACTGAAGCTTTCTTT. The chain links TRBV15 to TRBJ1-1; D gene uncertain. Germline CDR1 is LNHNV and CDR2 is YYDKDF (reference sequence). CDR3 length equals 15 residues. V lost 2 bases and J 5 bases, leaving 15 bases between the germline ends.